This T cell receptor (beta chain) appears in the sequencing data of a study of blood T cell repertoires in COVID-19. Study details: COVID-19 samples, acute and convalescent, were from the United States, Italy and Spain. Sources were T cells, B-cell-depleted T cells, or PBMCs; the material itself was cDNA or gDNA.

Authors' processing steps: Amplification of reference gene primers provided the estimated nucleated cell counts. Assay used: immunoSEQ multiplex PCR; TCRdb lists only in-frame clones, some missing. The DNA was the basis for D and trimming; V, J and clone size are from that table. The sample has approximately 100,000 clones, 91% seen once. The CDR3 runs 13 residues. Germline values: CDR1 MNHEY, CDR2 SVGAGI. V lost 5 bases and J lost 1, with 8 bases in between. This sequence originates from a man aged 50 to 60 with acute or convalescent COVID-19. Source material: peripheral blood. The genes are TRBV6-5 and TRBJ1-1; D is ambiguous. The CDR3 sequence is CASSMAGNTEAFF. The DNA of the CDR3 is TGTGCCAGCAGTATGGCGGGGAACACTGAAGCTTTCTTT.